This TCR beta chain was found in a study of cytotoxic CD8 clonotypes in ibrutinib-treated CLL. In the case of this clone: The antigen is undetermined.

Study-level points and caveats: Clonotypes that were public were uncommon, and they contracted or stayed stable on treatment. In sustained-remission versus progressing patients, sampling times differed.

V dropped 10 bases and J dropped 5 bases, with 15 bases sitting between them. The CDR3 loop spans 13 amino acids. In germline, CDR1 is MDHEN, CDR2 SYDVKM. Data came from immunoSEQ multiplex PCR; TCRdb stores just in-frame clones and leaves some out. The table shows almost 45,000 clones, with approximately 70% occurring only once. The sequence was obtained from a human donor with chronic lymphocytic leukemia. V usage is TRBV28 and J usage is TRBJ1-5; possibly TRBD1 for D (5 bases). Sequencing was performed on PBMCs, taken after 12 months of ibrutinib treatment. This CDR3 is CATQGDVDQPQHF. CDR3 sequence (DNA): TGTGCCACCCAAGGGGATGTAGATCAGCCCCAGCATTTT.